What follows are 16 T cell receptor beta chains derived from one specimen sequenced in a study of blood T cell repertoires in COVID-19. Profiling relied on immunoSEQ multiplex PCR, and the TCRdb table lists in-frame clones only, not all of them. The sample lists 85,000 to 130,000 clones; 65% to 90% were seen once. Input material: peripheral blood. The receptors derive from a man aged 55-75 years with acute or convalescent COVID-19.

J is TRBJ1-2 and V is TRBV6-4; the match to TRBD1 covers 11 bases. Germline-derived CDR1 and CDR2 are MRHNA and SNTAGT. This CDR3 contains 15 residues. V gave up 6 bases and J gave up 4 bases; unmatched junction bases: 7. CDR3 sequence (DNA): TGTGCCAGCAGACCCGGGACAGGGGGAACCTATGGCTACACCTTC. Translating gives CASRPGTGGTYGYTF.

V and J are TRBV5-8 and TRBJ1-5, with D tentatively TRBD1 (6 bases). Germline CDR1 reads SGHTS; CDR2 reads YDEGEE. The CDR3 runs 15 residues. Trimming shortened V by 5 bases and J by 2 bases, and 14 bases separated the two germline ends. The CDR3 spells CASRPGVTGNQPQHF. The CDR3 DNA reads as TGTGCCAGCAGGCCAGGGGTAACGGGCAATCAGCCCCAGCATTTT.

The rearrangement joins TRBV27 to TRBJ1-2, with D possibly TRBD1 on 6 matching bases. CDR1 and CDR2 (germline): MNHEY, SMNVEV (reference sequence). CDR3 size: 13 residues. Trimming removed 2 bases from V and 4 bases from J, with 8 bases in between. The CDR3 DNA reads TGTGCCAGCAGTTTACAAGGGGGCTATGGCTACACCTTC. It is translated as CASSLQGGYGYTF.

The chain has TRBV30 and TRBJ1-2; D gene ambiguous. CDR3 length: 14 residues. V was trimmed by 0 bases and J by 3 bases, leaving 11 bases between them. Germline CDR1 GTSNPN, CDR2 SVGIG (reference sequence). For the CDR3, the DNA is TGTGCCTGGAGTGTAGGCGCGAGGGACTATGGCTACACCTTC. It translates to CAWSVGARDYGYTF.

This chain uses TRBV6-5 with TRBJ1-4; D call uncertain. Between the trimmed V and J ends, which lost 0 bases and 0 bases, there was a span of 8 bases. The germline CDR1 and CDR2 sequences are MNHEY and SVGAGI. The CDR3 extends over 16 amino acids. CDR3 in DNA: TGTGCCAGCAGTTACTCCGGCAGCGCAACTAATGAAAAACTGTTTTTT. Translating it yields CASSYSGSATNEKLFF.

This rearrangement joins TRBV7-2 to TRBJ1-2; 9 bases match TRBD1. The J segment lost 6 bases and the V segment lost 0 bases, leaving 5 bases of the junction unmatched. The germline V gene encodes CDR1 SGHTA and CDR2 FQGNSA. The CDR3 has 15 amino acids. The CDR3, as DNA: TGTGCCAGCAGCTTAGCCGCGGACAGGGGAAATGGCTACACCTTC. It translates to CASSLAADRGNGYTF. Based on the CDR3 plus reference TRBV7-2 and TRBJ1-2, the full variable domain is GAGVSQSPSNKVTEKGKDVELRCDPISGHTALYWYRQSLGQGLEFLIYFQGNSAPDKSGLPSDRFSAERTGGSVSTLTIQRTQQEDSAVYLCASSLAADRGNGYTFGSGTRLTVV.

The chain has TRBV28 and TRBJ1-2; D unresolved. Deletions cut 6 bases from V and 0 bases from J, with 8 bases between. The germline V gene has CDR1 MDHEN and CDR2 SYDVKM. There are 13 residues in the CDR3. CDR3 residues: CASRWRSNYGYTF. CDR3 DNA: TGTGCCAGCAGGTGGCGGTCTAACTATGGCTACACCTTC.

The chain is built from TRBV6-1 and TRBJ1-5; TRBD1 matches at 7 bases. Germline CDR1 MNHNS, CDR2 SASEGT. The CDR3 runs 13 residues. V gave up 2 bases and J gave up 12 bases; unmatched junction bases: 7. The CDR3 DNA reads TGTGCCAGCAGTGAATTCCTAACAGGGGACCAGCATTTT. Translation: CASSEFLTGDQHF.

The CDR3 bases are TGTGCCAGCAGCCAAGGTCTAAGGGGACTAACCTACGAGCAGTACTTC. Translating gives CASSQGLRGLTYEQYF. The chain has TRBV14 and TRBJ2-7, with 7 positions matching TRBD2. The CDR3 totals 16 residues. The J segment lost 2 bases and the V segment lost 1 base, leaving 8 bases of the junction unmatched. The germline V gene has CDR1 SGHDN and CDR2 FVKESK.

V and J are TRBV7-6 and TRBJ2-6; possible D gene TRBD2, 5 bases. CDR3 size: 14 residues. Trimming shortened V by 6 bases and J by 4 bases, and 10 bases separated the two germline ends. CDR1 and CDR2 from the germline V gene are SGHVS and FNYEAQ. CDR3: CASSPEAGANVLTF. For the CDR3, the DNA is TGTGCCAGCAGTCCGGAGGCGGGGGCCAACGTCCTGACTTTC.

This clone was recorded once. V gene TRBV19 combines with J gene TRBJ2-7; the D gene is possibly TRBD1 (6 bases). The CDR3 extends over 13 amino acids. CDR1 is LNHDA and CDR2 is SQIVND in the germline V gene (reference sequence). Trimming pared 10 bases from V and 1 base from J, leaving 14 bases between. CDR3 bases: TGTGCCACCTCGCTACAGGGATCCTACGAGCAGTACTTC. As protein: CATSLQGSYEQYF.

The gene calls are TRBV3-1 (or the pseudogene TRBV3-2) and TRBJ1-6; perhaps TRBD1 as D (5 bases). V lost 4 bases and J lost 4, with 8 bases in between. This CDR3 is 14 amino acids long. Germline lookup yields CDR1 LGHDT and CDR2 YNNKEL (reference sequence). CDR3 in DNA: TGTGCCAGCAGCCTTCAGGGTTATAATTCACCCCTCCACTTT. Translating gives CASSLQGYNSPLHF.

This chain links TRBV7-3 with TRBJ2-1; D gene uncertain. With 3 bases removed from V and 8 bases from J, the gap between germline ends came to 11 bases. The CDR3 is made up of 13 amino acids. The germline gives CDR1 SGHTA, CDR2 FQGTGA. The chain's CDR3 is CASSFGLGDEQFF. CDR3 sequence (DNA): TGTGCCAGCAGCTTCGGTTTGGGCGATGAGCAGTTCTTC.

This chain links TRBV3-1 (or the pseudogene TRBV3-2) with TRBJ2-7; D perhaps matches TRBD1 (6 bases). V was trimmed by 2 bases and J by 6 bases, leaving 11 bases between them. Germline CDR1 is LGHDT and CDR2 is YNNKEL (reference sequence). The CDR3 spans 13 residues. The CDR3 DNA is TGTGCCAGCAGCCAAAGCAGGGGATTCGAGCAGTACTTC. As protein: CASSQSRGFEQYF.

In this sample, this clone turned up a few times. This rearrangement joins TRBV29-1 to TRBJ2-1; 15 bases map to TRBD2. From germline, CDR1 is SQVTM and CDR2 ANQGSEA. V shed 1 base, J shed 4 bases, and the junction held 20 bases outside the gene matches. This CDR3 spans 22 amino acids. In DNA form, the CDR3 reads TGCAGCGTTGAAGCGGCAACTGGGACTAGCGGGGGGCCGCAACTTAAATACAATGAGCAGTTCTTC. Residues: CSVEAATGTSGGPQLKYNEQFF.

The sample holds a few counts of this clone. The chain has TRBV2 and TRBJ2-2; TRBD2 might be the D (6 bases). Trimming removed 7 bases at V and 2 bases at J, with 20 bases between. Germline V gives CDR1 SNHLY, CDR2 FYNNEI. CDR3 size: 17 residues. The CDR3 DNA sequence: TGTGCCAGCACCCTCTCTCTGGCGGGGCTCAACACCGGGGAGCTGTTTTTT. Encoded protein: CASTLSLAGLNTGELFF.